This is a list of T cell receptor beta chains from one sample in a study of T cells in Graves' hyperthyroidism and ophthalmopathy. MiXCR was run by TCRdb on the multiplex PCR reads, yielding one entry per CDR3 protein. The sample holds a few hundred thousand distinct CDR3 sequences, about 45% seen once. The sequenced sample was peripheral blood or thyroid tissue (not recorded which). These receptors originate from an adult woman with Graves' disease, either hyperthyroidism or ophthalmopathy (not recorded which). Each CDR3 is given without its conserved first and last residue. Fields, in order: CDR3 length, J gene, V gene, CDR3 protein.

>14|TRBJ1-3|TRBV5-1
ASSLDGGRKGNTIY
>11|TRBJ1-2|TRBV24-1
ATSLRGFYGYT
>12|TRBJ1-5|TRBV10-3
ASSPTGATQPQH
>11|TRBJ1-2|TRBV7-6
ASSPQENYGYT
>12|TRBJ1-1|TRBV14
ASSRSGTGLYAF
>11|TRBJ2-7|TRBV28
ASRSTGGAEQY
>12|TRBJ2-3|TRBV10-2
ASSERAGADTQY
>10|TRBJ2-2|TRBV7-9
ASSQGSGELF
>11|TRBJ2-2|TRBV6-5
ASSSRSRGELF
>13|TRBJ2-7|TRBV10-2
ASTGLWGETYEQY
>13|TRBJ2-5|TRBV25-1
ASSETGGRWETQY
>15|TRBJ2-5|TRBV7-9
ASSPGLAKVKGETQY
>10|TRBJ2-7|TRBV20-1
SARITENEQY
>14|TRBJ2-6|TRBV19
ASSNGMVARANVLT
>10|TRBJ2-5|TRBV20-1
SAPTMGETQY
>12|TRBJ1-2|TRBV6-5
ASSFSGSNYGYT
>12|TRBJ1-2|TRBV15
ATSSNRVNYGYT
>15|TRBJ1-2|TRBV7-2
ASSYQSGTGLGYGYT
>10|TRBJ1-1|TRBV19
ASGPWTLEAF
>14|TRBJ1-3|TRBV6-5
ASSPSTGASGNTVY
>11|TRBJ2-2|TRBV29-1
SVGRGIGGELF
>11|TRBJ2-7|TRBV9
ASSKNWGTEQY
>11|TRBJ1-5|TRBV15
ATSREGSQPQH
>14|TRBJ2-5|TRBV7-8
ASSLGGGGFGETQY
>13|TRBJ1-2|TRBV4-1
ASSFEGARGYGYT
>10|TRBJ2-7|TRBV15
ATSSSDYEQY
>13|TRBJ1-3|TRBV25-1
ASSDSSNSGNTIY
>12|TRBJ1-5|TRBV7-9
ASSFPGEEQPQH
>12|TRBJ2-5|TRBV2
ASNWPGGDGTQY
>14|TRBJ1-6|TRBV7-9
ASSSHDRGPYSPLH
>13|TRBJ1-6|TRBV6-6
ASSYSSRAPSPLH
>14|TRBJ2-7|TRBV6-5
ASSYGRTRPTYEQY
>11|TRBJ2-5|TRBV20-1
SANRQVGETQY
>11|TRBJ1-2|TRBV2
ASRRTESYGYT
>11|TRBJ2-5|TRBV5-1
ASSPDPGETQY
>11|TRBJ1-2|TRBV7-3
ASSLSQGASYT
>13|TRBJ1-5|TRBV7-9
ASSFGTVFHQPQH
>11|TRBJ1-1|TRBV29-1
SVEDTGLVKAF
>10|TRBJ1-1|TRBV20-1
SARQGAGEAF
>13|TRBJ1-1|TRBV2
ASSVRGQEVTEAF
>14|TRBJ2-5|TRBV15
ATSGGGENLQETQY
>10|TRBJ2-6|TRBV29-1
SVRVGANVLT
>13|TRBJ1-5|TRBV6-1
ASSGQAAGDQPQH
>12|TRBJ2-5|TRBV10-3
ATSDASLGETQY
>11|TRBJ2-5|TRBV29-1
SVDQGSGETQY
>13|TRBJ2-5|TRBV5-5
ASSFQRLAVEAQY
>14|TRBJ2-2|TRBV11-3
ASGPNLSYGTGELF
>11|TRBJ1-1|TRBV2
ASRPGTNTEAF
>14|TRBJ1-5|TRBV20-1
SARDGSRIHNQPQH
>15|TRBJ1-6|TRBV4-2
ASSQEGGGQGYSPLH
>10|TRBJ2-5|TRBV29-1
SGGLERETQY
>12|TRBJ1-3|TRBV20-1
SARREASGNTIY
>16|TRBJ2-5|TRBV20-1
SARDEGVAGDGGETQY
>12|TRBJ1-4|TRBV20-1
SARAGSTNEKLF
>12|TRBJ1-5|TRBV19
ASRGREVGQPQH